A selection of T cell receptor beta chains follows, all from one sample in a study of blood T cell repertoires in COVID-19. Produced via immunoSEQ multiplex PCR; TCRdb's table is partial and in-frame only. The table shows under 150,000 clones, with 75% to 90% occurring only once. Sequencing was done on a sample of peripheral blood. These receptors came from a woman in her sixties or seventies with active COVID-19. Each CDR3 is given with its conserved first and last residue. A D gene is named only where the DNA matches it firmly. Clone size is stated in some rows and not others, as once, few, many or a class when expanded.

cdr3_aa	cdr3_nt	j_call	v_call	clone_size	d_call
CASSRIAGRTDTQYF	TGTGCCAGCAGCAGAATAGCGGGGCGCACAGATACGCAGTATTTT	TRBJ2-3	TRBV3-1/TRBV3-2	once	TRBD2
CASSPGTASGANVLTF	TGTGCCAGCAGCCCCGGGACAGCCTCTGGGGCCAACGTCCTGACTTTC	TRBJ2-6	TRBV11-2	NA	TRBD1
CASSLGTTSSYEQYF	TGCGCCAGCAGCCTGGGGACAACGTCGTCCTACGAGCAGTACTTC	TRBJ2-7	TRBV4-3	NA	NA
CASFKGATTPYNEQFF	TGTGCCAGCTTTAAAGGGGCAACCACCCCCTACAATGAGCAGTTCTTC	TRBJ2-1	TRBV6-6	NA	NA
CASSQVNLAGSTDTQYF	TGCGCCAGCAGCCAAGTAAACTTAGCGGGTAGCACAGATACGCAGTATTTT	TRBJ2-3	TRBV4-3	NA	TRBD2
CASNQGDRSTYGYTF	TGTGCCAGCAACCAGGGGGACAGGTCGACTTATGGCTACACCTTC	TRBJ1-2	TRBV19	NA	TRBD1
CASSPKDRAGGNEQFF	TGTGCCAGCAGCCCCAAGGACAGGGCTGGGGGCAATGAGCAGTTCTTC	TRBJ2-1	TRBV11-3	NA	TRBD1
CASSLDRGGYTF	TGCGCCAGCAGCCTAGACAGAGGCGGCTACACCTTC	TRBJ1-2	TRBV4-3	NA	NA
CASSPEVSSEQYF	TGTGCCAGCAGCCCTGAGGTGAGCAGCGAGCAGTACTTC	TRBJ2-7	TRBV7-2	NA	NA
CASTPGTSGYNEQFF	TGTGCCAGCACCCCAGGAACTAGCGGCTACAATGAGCAGTTCTTC	TRBJ2-1	TRBV27	NA	TRBD2
CASSASEGSYNEQFF	TGTGCCAGCAGCGCCTCGGAGGGCTCCTACAATGAGCAGTTCTTC	TRBJ2-1	TRBV9	once	NA
CSVVVTGRRFF	TGCAGCGTTGTAGTAACAGGGCGACGATTCTTC	TRBJ2-1	TRBV29-1	NA	NA
CASSQDGPRGGSGNTIYF	TGTGCCAGCAGCCAAGACGGTCCTAGGGGGGGATCTGGAAACACCATATATTTT	TRBJ1-3	TRBV4-2	NA	NA
CASLRGPSYNEQFF	TGTGCCAGCCTGAGGGGGCCGTCCTACAATGAGCAGTTCTTC	TRBJ2-1	TRBV6-5	NA	TRBD1
CASSKDMGGSSYNEQFF	TGTGCCAGCAGCAAGGATATGGGGGGAAGCTCCTACAATGAGCAGTTCTTC	TRBJ2-1	TRBV21-1	NA	NA
CASTGSKTEAFF	TGTGCCAGCACAGGTTCGAAAACTGAAGCTTTCTTT	TRBJ1-1	TRBV6-5	NA	NA
CASSPRAAGGRSEQFF	TGCGCCAGCAGCCCAAGAGCAGCGGGAGGCCGATCTGAGCAGTTCTTC	TRBJ2-1	TRBV4-3	NA	TRBD2
CASSLGLGSDEQYF	TGTGCCAGTAGTCTCGGACTGGGAAGCGACGAGCAGTACTTC	TRBJ2-7	TRBV19	NA	NA
CASSLDRINGYTF	TGTGCCAGCAGTCTCGACAGAATTAATGGCTACACCTTC	TRBJ1-2	TRBV2	once	NA
CASSQTGEAGELFF	TGCGCCAGCAGCCAGACAGGGGAGGCCGGGGAGCTGTTTTTT	TRBJ2-2	TRBV4-3	NA	TRBD1
CASSWGDLGAGYGYTF	TGTGCCAGCAGCTGGGGGGACCTCGGGGCTGGCTATGGCTACACCTTC	TRBJ1-2	TRBV5-8	NA	NA
CASSGGGQETQYF	TGTGCCAGCAGCGGCGGGGGCCAAGAGACCCAGTACTTC	TRBJ2-5	TRBV3-1/TRBV3-2	once	TRBD2
CASSVLPGGQETQYF	TGTGCCAGCAGCGTACTCCCGGGGGGACAAGAGACCCAGTACTTC	TRBJ2-5	TRBV9	NA	TRBD2
CASSGGGSSYEQYF	TGTGCCAGCAGCGGGGGCGGGAGCAGCTACGAGCAGTACTTC	TRBJ2-7	TRBV14	NA	NA
CASSFRLGGVGEQFF	TGTGCCAGCAGCTTTAGACTAGGCGGTGTCGGTGAGCAGTTCTTC	TRBJ2-1	TRBV7-9	NA	NA
CASSLAAGSNQPQHF	TGCGCCAGCAGCTTAGCTGCAGGAAGCAATCAGCCCCAGCATTTT	TRBJ1-5	TRBV5-1	NA	NA
CASSFSALAGGGTGELFF	TGTGCCAGCAGTTTCTCCGCCCTAGCGGGAGGAGGTACCGGGGAGCTGTTTTTT	TRBJ2-2	TRBV28	NA	TRBD2
CSVRTGGGETQYF	TGCAGCGTGAGGACAGGGGGCGGTGAGACCCAGTACTTC	TRBJ2-5	TRBV29-1	once	TRBD1
CASSPGQVMNTEAFF	TGCGCCAGCAGCCCGGGACAGGTAATGAACACTGAAGCTTTCTTT	TRBJ1-1	TRBV5-1	NA	TRBD1
CASSVTSGGGTEAFF	TGTGCCAGCAGCGTCACGTCAGGGGGCGGGACTGAAGCTTTCTTT	TRBJ1-1	TRBV7-2	NA	TRBD1
CASSVGGRGSYEQYF	TGTGCCAGCAGCGTAGGGGGAAGGGGGAGCTACGAGCAGTACTTC	TRBJ2-7	TRBV9	NA	NA
CASSSGADQPQHF	TGTGCCAGCAGCTCAGGAGCGGATCAGCCCCAGCATTTT	TRBJ1-5	TRBV7-2	NA	NA
CASSLSWGLAALEQYF	TGTGCCAGCAGCTTGAGTTGGGGACTAGCGGCTTTGGAGCAGTACTTC	TRBJ2-7	TRBV5-6	once	TRBD2
CASSLTRSDNTQYF	TGTGCCAGCAGCTTAACCCGGAGCGATAATACGCAGTATTTT	TRBJ2-3	TRBV7-2	NA	NA